This entry is about one T cell receptor beta chain. The assay was immunoSEQ multiplex PCR, and TCRdb's table has in-frame clones only and misses some. The sample consists of over 15,000 clones, approximately 80% of them appearing once. The entry originates in a study of somatic mutations in cytotoxic T cells in rheumatoid arthritis. This CDR3 comprises 11 residues. V shed 7 bases and J shed 8 bases, with 9 bases lying between them. Germline CDR1 and CDR2: LNHDA and SQIVND (reference sequence). V is TRBV19 and J is TRBJ2-1; no clear D gene. Sequencing input: CD8+ T cells sorted from blood. This receptor was obtained from an adult with rheumatoid arthritis. This CDR3 is CASKLTHEQFF. The DNA of the CDR3 is TGTGCCAGTAAGCTAACCCATGAGCAGTTCTTC. The whole variable domain, filled in from reference TRBV19 and TRBJ2-1, reads DGGITQSPKYLFRKEGQNVTLSCEQNLNHDAMYWYRQDPGQGLRLIYYSQIVNDFQKGDIAEGYSVSREKKESFPLTVTSAQKNPTAFYLCASKLTHEQFFGPGTRLTVL.